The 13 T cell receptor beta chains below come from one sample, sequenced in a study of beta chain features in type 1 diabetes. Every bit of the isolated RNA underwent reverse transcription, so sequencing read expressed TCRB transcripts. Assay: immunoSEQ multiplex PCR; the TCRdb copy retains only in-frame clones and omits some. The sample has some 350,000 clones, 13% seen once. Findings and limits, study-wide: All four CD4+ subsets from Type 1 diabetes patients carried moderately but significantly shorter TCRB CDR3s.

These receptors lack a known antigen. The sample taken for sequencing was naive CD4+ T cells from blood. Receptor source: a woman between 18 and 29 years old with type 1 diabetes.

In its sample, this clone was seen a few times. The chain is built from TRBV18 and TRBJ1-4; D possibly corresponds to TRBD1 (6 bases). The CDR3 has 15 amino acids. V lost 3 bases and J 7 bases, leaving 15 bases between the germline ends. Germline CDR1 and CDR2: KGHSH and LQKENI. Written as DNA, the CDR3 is TGTGCCAGCTCACCCGAACAGGGAATTGGTGAAAAACTGTTTTTT. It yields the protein CASSPEQGIGEKLFF. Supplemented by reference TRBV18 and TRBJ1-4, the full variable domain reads NAGVMQNPRHLVRRRGQEARLRCSPMKGHSHVYWYRQLPEEGLKFMVYLQKENIIDESGMPKERFSAEFPKEGPSILRIQQVVRGDSAAYFCASSPEQGIGEKLFFGSGTQLSVL.

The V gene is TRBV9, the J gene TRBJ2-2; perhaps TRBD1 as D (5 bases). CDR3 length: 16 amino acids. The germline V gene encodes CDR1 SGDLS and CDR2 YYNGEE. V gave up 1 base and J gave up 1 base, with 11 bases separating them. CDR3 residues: CASSVFSGRNTGELFF. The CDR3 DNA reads TGTGCCAGCAGCGTATTCTCAGGGCGGAACACCGGGGAGCTGTTTTTT.

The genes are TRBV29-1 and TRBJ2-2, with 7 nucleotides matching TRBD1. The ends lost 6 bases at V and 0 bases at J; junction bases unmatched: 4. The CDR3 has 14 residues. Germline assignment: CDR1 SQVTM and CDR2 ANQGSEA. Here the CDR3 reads CSVPGQTNTGELFF. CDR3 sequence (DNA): TGCAGCGTACCGGGACAGACGAACACCGGGGAGCTGTTTTTT.

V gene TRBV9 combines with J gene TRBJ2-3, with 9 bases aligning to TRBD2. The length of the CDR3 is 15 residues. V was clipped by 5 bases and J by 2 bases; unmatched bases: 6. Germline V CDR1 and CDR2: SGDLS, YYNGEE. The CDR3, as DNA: TGTGCCAGCAGTTTGCGGGAGGGCCCCACAGATACGCAGTATTTT. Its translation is CASSLREGPTDTQYF.

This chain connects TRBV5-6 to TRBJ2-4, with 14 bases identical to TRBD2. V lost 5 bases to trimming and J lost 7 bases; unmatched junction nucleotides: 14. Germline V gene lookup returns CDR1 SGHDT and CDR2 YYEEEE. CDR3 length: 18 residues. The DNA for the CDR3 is TGTGCCAGCAGTCAAGTTCGGGGGACTAGCGGGAGAGGGAACATTCAGTACTTC. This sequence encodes CASSQVRGTSGRGNIQYF.

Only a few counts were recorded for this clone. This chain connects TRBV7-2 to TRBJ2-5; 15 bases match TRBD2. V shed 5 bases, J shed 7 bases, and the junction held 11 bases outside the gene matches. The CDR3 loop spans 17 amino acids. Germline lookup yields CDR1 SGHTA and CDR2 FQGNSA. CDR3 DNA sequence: TGTGCCAGCAGCATGACCGGGACTAGCGGGAGGTATGGGACCCAGTACTTC. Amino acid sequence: CASSMTGTSGRYGTQYF. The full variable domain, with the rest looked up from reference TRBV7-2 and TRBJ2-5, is GAGVSQSPSNKVTEKGKDVELRCDPISGHTALYWYRQSLGQGLEFLIYFQGNSAPDKSGLPSDRFSAERTGGSVSTLTIQRTQQEDSAVYLCASSMTGTSGRYGTQYFGPGTRLLVL.

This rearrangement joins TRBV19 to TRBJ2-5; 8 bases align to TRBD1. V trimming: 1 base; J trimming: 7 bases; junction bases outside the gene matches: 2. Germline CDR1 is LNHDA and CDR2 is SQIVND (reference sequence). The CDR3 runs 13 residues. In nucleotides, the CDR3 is TGTGCCAGTAGTATAGCAGGGGGCGTGACCCAGTACTTC. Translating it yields CASSIAGGVTQYF.

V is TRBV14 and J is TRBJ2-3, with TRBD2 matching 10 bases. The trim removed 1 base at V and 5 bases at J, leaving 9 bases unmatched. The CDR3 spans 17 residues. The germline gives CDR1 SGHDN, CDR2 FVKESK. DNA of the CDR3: TGTGCCAGCAGCCAAGTTTTAACTAGCGGGGAGCGAGATACGCAGTATTTT. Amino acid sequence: CASSQVLTSGERDTQYF. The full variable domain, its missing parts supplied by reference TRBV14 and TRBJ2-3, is EAGVTQFPSHSVIEKGQTVTLRCDPISGHDNLYWYRRVMGKEIKFLLHFVKESKQDESGMPNNRFLAERTGGTYSTLKVQPAELEDSGVYFCASSQVLTSGERDTQYFGPGTRLTVL.

Here the CDR3 DNA reads TGTGCCAGCAGAAAGGGGGTGAACACTGAAGCTTTCTTT. Amino acids: CASRKGVNTEAFF. The V and J genes are TRBV6-5 and TRBJ1-1; D possibly corresponds to TRBD1 (6 bases). The CDR3 is 13 residues long. V lost 6 bases and J 0 bases, leaving 8 bases between the germline ends. Germline V gene lookup returns CDR1 MNHEY and CDR2 SVGAGI.

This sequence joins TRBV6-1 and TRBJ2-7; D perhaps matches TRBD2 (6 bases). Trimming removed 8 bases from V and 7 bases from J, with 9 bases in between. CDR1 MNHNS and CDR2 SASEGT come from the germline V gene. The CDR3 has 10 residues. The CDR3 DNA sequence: TGTGCCAGCGGGGACTGGGAGCAGTACGTC. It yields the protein CASGDWEQYV.

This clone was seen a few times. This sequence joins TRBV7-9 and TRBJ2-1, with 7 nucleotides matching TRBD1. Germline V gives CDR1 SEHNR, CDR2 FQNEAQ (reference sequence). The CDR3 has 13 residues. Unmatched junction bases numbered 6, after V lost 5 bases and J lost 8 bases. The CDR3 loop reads CASSVTGVDEQFF. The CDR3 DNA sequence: TGTGCCAGCAGCGTAACAGGGGTCGATGAGCAGTTCTTC.

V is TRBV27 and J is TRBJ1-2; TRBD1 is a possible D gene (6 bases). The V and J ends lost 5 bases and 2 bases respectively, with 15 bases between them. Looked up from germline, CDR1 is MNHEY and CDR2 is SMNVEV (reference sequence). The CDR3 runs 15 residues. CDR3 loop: CASSSGRDTNYGYTF. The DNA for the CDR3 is TGTGCCAGCAGTAGTGGCCGGGACACGAACTATGGCTACACCTTC.

In DNA, the CDR3 is TGCGCCAGCAGCCCGAAAACCCTAGCGTACTCCTACAATGAGCAGTTCTTC. Residues: CASSPKTLAYSYNEQFF. The chain couples TRBV4-3 to TRBJ2-1, with TRBD2 as a possible D gene (6 bases). V dropped 4 bases and J dropped 0 bases, with 16 bases sitting between them. There are 17 residues in the CDR3. Looked up from germline, CDR1 is LGHNA and CDR2 is YSLEER.